Following are 8 T cell receptor beta chains from one sample sequenced in a study of glioma-infiltrating T cells. Using RNA template, CDR3s of TCR alpha and beta were amplified with iRepertoire arm-PCR. TCRdb redid the calling of the multiplex PCR reads with MiXCR, one entry per CDR3 protein. Altogether 400,000 or so distinct CDR3 sequences are present, 35% to 45% being singletons, with the ten largest covering approximately 12%. The sample comprised glioma tissue, nonneoplastic brain tissue, or PBMCs (not recorded which). These receptors originate from a human donor with low-grade glioma or glioblastoma, undergoing nonglioma brain surgery, or in good health (not recorded which).

This clonotype appeared a few times. The chain has TRBV6-2 or TRBV6-3 and TRBJ2-7; TRBD2 matches at 9 bases. Trimming at V came to 0 bases and at J to 2 bases, leaving 2 bases not matched to a gene. The CDR3 totals 15 residues. Germline assignment: CDR1 MNHEY and CDR2 SVGEGT. The chain's CDR3 is CASSYSLAGTYEQYF. In DNA form, the CDR3 reads TGTGCCAGCAGTTACTCGCTAGCGGGGACCTACGAGCAGTACTTC.

The rearrangement links TRBV20-1 to TRBJ2-5; D gene ambiguous. Looked up from germline, CDR1 is DFQATT and CDR2 is SNEGSKA (reference sequence). The germline V and J ends were trimmed by 5 bases and 0 bases, with 13 bases remaining between them. The CDR3 contains 14 residues. DNA for the CDR3: TGCAGTGCTGCTAACGGTAGGGACCAAGAGACCCAGTACTTC. Its protein product is CSAANGRDQETQYF.

About this clonotype itself: The junction differs from germline at one of its ends, possibly a read error. The chain has TRBV6-1 and TRBJ1-4; 9 bases match TRBD1. CDR1 and CDR2 (germline): MNHNS, SASEGT. This CDR3 is 15 amino acids long. CDR3 residues: CVSSFPDRGNEKLFF. The DNA for the CDR3 is TGTGTCAGCAGTTTCCCGGACAGGGGTAATGAAAAACTGTTTTTT.

This rearrangement joins TRBV4-1 to TRBJ2-1, with D possibly matching TRBD2 (6 bases). Trimming cost V 0 bases and J 7 bases, with 13 bases left between them. The CDR3 spans 15 residues. The germline V gene has CDR1 MGHRA and CDR2 YSYEKL. The CDR3 DNA follows: TGCGCCAGCAGCCAAGATCGGACTCGGGGGAATGAGCAGTTCTTC. This codes for CASSQDRTRGNEQFF.

This clonotype was counted between two and nine times. This chain connects TRBV6-1 to TRBJ2-1; D unresolved. Germline lookup yields CDR1 MNHNS and CDR2 SASEGT. The germline V and J ends were trimmed by 7 bases and 0 bases, with 13 bases remaining between them. The length of the CDR3 is 15 residues. CDR3 sequence reads: CASNPDLGSYNEQFF. As DNA, the CDR3 is TGTGCCAGCAATCCAGACCTCGGCTCCTACAATGAGCAGTTCTTC.

To note about this clonotype: A much more abundant neighbour one base away suggests this may be a read error. The genes are TRBV6-2 or TRBV6-3 and TRBJ1-5, with no clear D. Germline V lookup: CDR1 MNHEY, CDR2 SVGEGT. There are 14 residues in the CDR3. Between the trimmed V and J ends, which lost 6 bases and 7 bases, there was a span of 16 bases. DNA of the CDR3: TGTGCCAGCAGCACGGGGAGGAAAGGACAGCCCCAGCATTTT. It specifies CASSTGRKGQPQHF.

Concerning this clonotype: A much larger clonotype is one base distant, so this may be a read error. The genes are TRBV27 and TRBJ2-5, with TRBD1 matching over 10 bases. The germline CDR1 and CDR2 sequences are MNHEY and SMNVEV (reference sequence). This CDR3 has 15 amino acids. CDR3 region: CASSNGQGDHETQYF. The CDR3 nucleotides read TGTGCCAGCAGTAACGGACAGGGGGACCACGAGACCCAGTACTTC.

As to this clonotype: This clone may be a read error of a much larger clone one base away. This chain connects TRBV6-1 to TRBJ2-7; 8 bases align to TRBD2. CDR3 length equals 14 residues. Germline V gene data show CDR1 as MNHNS and CDR2 as SASEGT. Trimming took 10 bases from V and 3 from J; bases not matched to a gene: 11. The DNA for the CDR3 is TGTGCCACCGAGGGTCGGGAGGGAGGCTACGAGCAGTACTTC. It codes for CATEGREGGYEQYF.